Listed below are T cell receptor beta chains from one sample, sequenced in a study of cytomegalovirus exposure and HLA in healthy donors. Sequenced by immunoSEQ multiplex PCR; TCRdb stores in-frame clones only, minus some. The sample carries some 200,000 clones, 82% recorded once. The sample was PBMCs. Receptors originate from a woman under 30 in good health and CMV-seronegative. The CDR3 runs from the conserved cysteine through the conserved F or W. The D gene is left open where the match is weak. Clone size is given for some rows only: seen once, a few or many times, or a class if the clone is expanded.

TRBJ2-1,15,NA,TRBD2,TRBV7-3,TGTGCCAGCAGCCTGGGACTAGCGGGAGATAATGAGCAGTTCTTC,CASSLGLAGDNEQFF
TRBJ2-7,17,NA,TRBD2,TRBV4-2,TGTGCCAGCAGCCAAGATGGGGGACTAGCGGGAGCGGGAGAGCAGTACTTC,CASSQDGGLAGAGEQYF
TRBJ2-5,15,NA,TRBD2,TRBV15,TGTGCCACCAGCAGAGAAGCGGGGGTAGGAGAGACCCAGTACTTC,CATSREAGVGETQYF
TRBJ2-2,13,NA,TRBD1,TRBV27,TGTGCCAGCAGAGGGGGCGAGGCCGGGGAGCTGTTTTTT,CASRGGEAGELFF
TRBJ2-1,16,NA,TRBD2,TRBV5-1,TGCGCCAGCAGCTTGTGGCTAGCGGGAGAAGGAAATGAGCAGTTCTTC,CASSLWLAGEGNEQFF
TRBJ2-7,12,NA,NA,TRBV27,TGTGCCAGCAGTAGCGGCTCCTACGAGCAGTACTTC,CASSSGSYEQYF
TRBJ2-1,17,NA,TRBD2,TRBV4-1,TGCGCCAGCAGACCAGATTTAGCGGGGGCCTCCTACAATGAGCAGTTCTTC,CASRPDLAGASYNEQFF
TRBJ2-1,15,NA,TRBD1,TRBV5-1,TGCGCCAGCAGCTTTATAGGACAGGACTACAATGAGCAGTTCTTC,CASSFIGQDYNEQFF
TRBJ2-5,16,NA,TRBD2,TRBV4-2,TGTGCCAGCAGCCAGGGAACCGGGAGCGGGGGGGAGACCCAGTACTTC,CASSQGTGSGGETQYF
TRBJ1-2,14,once,TRBD1,TRBV11-2,TGTGCCAGCAGCGGAGGGACAGGTCCCTATGGCTACACCTTC,CASSGGTGPYGYTF
TRBJ2-5,16,NA,TRBD2,TRBV19,TGTGCCAGTAGTATTCCAGCGGGAGCAACCCAAGAGACCCAGTACTTC,CASSIPAGATQETQYF
TRBJ1-4,15,few,TRBD1,TRBV28,TGTGCCAGCAGTTTAGCCGGACAGGCTAATGAAAAACTGTTTTTT,CASSLAGQANEKLFF
TRBJ2-5,15,NA,NA,TRBV19,TGCGCCAGTAGGACGTCGGGTTATTTCCAAGAGACCCAGTACTTC,CASRTSGYFQETQYF
TRBJ2-3,14,NA,NA,TRBV27,TGTGCCAGCAGTCCCCCGTTCCCCACAGATACGCAGTATTTT,CASSPPFPTDTQYF
TRBJ1-1,14,few,NA,TRBV27,TGTGCCAGCAGTTGGAGGGGTTTGAACACTGAAGCTTTCTTT,CASSWRGLNTEAFF
TRBJ2-3,16,NA,TRBD2,TRBV7-6,TGTGCCAGCAGCCCGGGACTAGCGGGAAGCACAGATACGCAGTATTTT,CASSPGLAGSTDTQYF
TRBJ1-1,15,NA,TRBD1,TRBV6-5,TGTGCCAGCAACTATGACAGGGGAAGTGGAACTGAAGCTTTCTTT,CASNYDRGSGTEAFF
TRBJ1-1,13,few,NA,TRBV5-1,TGCGCCAGCACCCTGGTAGATAACACTGAAGCTTTCTTT,CASTLVDNTEAFF
TRBJ1-3,15,NA,NA,TRBV2,TGTGCCAGCCGTCAGGGGACCTCATCTGGAAACACCATATATTTT,CASRQGTSSGNTIYF
TRBJ1-1,14,NA,NA,TRBV29-1,TGCAGCTTTCGACAGGCGCTTAAGGACACTGAAGCTTTCTTT,CSFRQALKDTEAFF
TRBJ2-7,16,NA,TRBD2,TRBV27,TGTGCCAGCAGTTTAGCACTAGCGGGAACCTCCTACGAGCAGTACTTC,CASSLALAGTSYEQYF
TRBJ2-1,15,NA,NA,TRBV15,TGTGCCACCAGCAGAGATAGAGGCAGCTACAATGAGCAGTTCTTC,CATSRDRGSYNEQFF
TRBJ1-2,15,NA,TRBD1,TRBV7-9,TGTGCCAGCAGCTTAGTGGCAGGGGGTGGCTATGGCTACACCTTC,CASSLVAGGGYGYTF
TRBJ2-7,13,NA,NA,TRBV19,TGTGCCAGTAGTCCAGGGATGAGCTACGAGCAGTACTTC,CASSPGMSYEQYF
TRBJ2-1,15,NA,NA,TRBV5-1,TGCGCCAGCAGCTGGAGACAGGCCCTCACAAATGAGCAGTTCTTC,CASSWRQALTNEQFF
TRBJ2-3,14,few,NA,TRBV6-1,TGTGCCAGCAGTGAGAGCTTATCCACAGATACGCAGTATTTT,CASSESLSTDTQYF